The next 12 T cell receptor beta chains were all read from a single sample in a study of PD-1 blockade in classical Hodgkin lymphoma. Measured with immunoSEQ multiplex PCR; TCRdb has only the in-frame clones, and not every one. The sample lists 20,000 to 25,000 clones; around 80% were seen once. Relapses following autologous stem cell transplantation were seen in all patients, with brentuximab vedotin exposure varying. This material consisted of peripheral blood mononuclear cells (PBMCs), taken before the second cycle of nivolumab. The receptors originated from a human donor with classical Hodgkin lymphoma.

This sequence joins TRBV6-1 and TRBJ1-1; 7 positions agree with TRBD1. This CDR3 region has 14 residues. CDR1 MNHNS and CDR2 SASEGT come from the germline V gene. With V trimmed by 6 bases and J by 0 bases, 4 bases remained unmatched. This CDR3 reads CASSPGQLNTEAFF. The CDR3 coding sequence is TGTGCCAGCAGCCCGGGACAGCTGAACACTGAAGCTTTCTTT.

This clone appeared a single time. The chain combines TRBV5-1 with TRBJ2-4, with TRBD1 matching over 10 bases. CDR1 is SGHRS, CDR2 YFSETQ, per germline. This CDR3 spans 20 amino acids. V lost 3 bases, J lost 0 bases, and 15 bases stayed unmatched. The chain's CDR3 is CASSSIGTGADFSAKNIQYF. The CDR3 nucleotides read TGCGCCAGCAGCTCTATAGGGACAGGGGCAGATTTTTCAGCCAAAAACATTCAGTACTTC.

This clone was seen a handful of times. At the DNA level, this CDR3 is encoded by other sequences in the same sample as well. The chain has TRBV6-5 and TRBJ1-6; possibly TRBD1 for D (5 bases). V was pared by 0 bases and J by 5 bases, with 5 bases between. The CDR3 runs to 14 residues. The germline gives CDR1 MNHEY, CDR2 SVGAGI. The CDR3 DNA is TGTGCCAGCAGTTACTCGACAGATAATTCACCCCTCCACTTT. The encoded protein is CASSYSTDNSPLHF.

The genes are TRBV6-5 and TRBJ2-1; D call uncertain. The CDR3 length is 12 residues. Trimming cost V 6 bases and J 5 bases, with 8 bases left between them. CDR1 is MNHEY and CDR2 is SVGAGI in the germline V gene. This CDR3 reads CASSLKNNEQFF. Here the CDR3 DNA reads TGTGCCAGCAGCCTCAAGAACAATGAGCAGTTCTTC.

This clone was counted only a few times. V and J are TRBV6-5 and TRBJ1-2; 9 bases line up with TRBD1. After removal of 7 bases from V and 7 bases from J, the junction contained 4 bases not matched to a gene. Per the germline V gene, CDR1 is MNHEY and CDR2 is SVGAGI. The length of the CDR3 is 12 residues. CDR3 region: CASTTGGLGYTF. In DNA form, the CDR3 reads TGTGCCAGCACCACAGGGGGCCTTGGCTACACCTTC.

This clone showed up just a few times. The chain has TRBV27 and TRBJ1-1; D is unresolved. CDR1 is MNHEY and CDR2 is SMNVEV in the germline V gene (reference sequence). There are 16 residues in the CDR3. Trimming stripped 4 bases from V and 4 bases from J, with 19 bases between. Written as DNA, the CDR3 is TGTGCCAGCAGTTCCTATAGCAGGTTTCCCACCACTGAAGCTTTCTTT. Translating it yields CASSSYSRFPTTEAFF.

The gene calls are TRBV19 and TRBJ1-3; no reliable D call. Germline CDR1 reads LNHDA; CDR2 reads SQIVND (reference sequence). The CDR3 is 15 residues long. V was cut by 8 bases and J by 0 bases, with 14 bases left in between. This chain's CDR3 is CASAVGTLSGNTIYF. As DNA, the CDR3 is TGTGCCAGTGCCGTCGGAACTCTCTCTGGAAACACCATATATTTT.

The V gene is TRBV6-1, the J gene TRBJ2-5; D unresolved. Germline values: CDR1 MNHNS, CDR2 SASEGT. This CDR3 contains 11 residues. V dropped 4 bases and J dropped 2 bases, with 2 bases sitting between them. The CDR3 is CASSGQETQYF. The CDR3, as DNA: TGTGCCAGCAGTGGTCAAGAGACCCAGTACTTC.

The chain recombines TRBV7-9 with TRBJ2-1; 11 bases map to TRBD1. Trimming took 3 bases from V and 7 from J; bases not matched to a gene: 8. The CDR3 has 16 residues. Looked up from germline, CDR1 is SEHNR and CDR2 is FQNEAQ (reference sequence). In DNA, the CDR3 is TGTGCCAGCAGCTTCTACCGGGACAGGGGGATAAATGAGCAGTTCTTC. Translated, it gives CASSFYRDRGINEQFF.

This chain links TRBV19 with TRBJ2-1; 8 bases match TRBD1. CDR3 length equals 15 residues. Germline values: CDR1 LNHDA, CDR2 SQIVND (reference sequence). V lost 5 bases to trimming and J lost 3 bases; unmatched junction nucleotides: 6. Here the CDR3 DNA reads TGTGCCAGTAGTGTACAGGGGGAGGTCTACAATGAGCAGTTCTTC. Residues: CASSVQGEVYNEQFF.

The rearrangement joins TRBV21-1 to TRBJ2-2. TRBV21-1 is a pseudogene locus. This CDR3 has 15 amino acids. The CDR3 region is CASSKGTLNTGELFF. Here the CDR3 DNA reads TGTGCCAGCAGCAAAGGAACGCTGAACACCGGGGAGCTGTTTTTT.

The genes are TRBV30 and TRBJ2-1, with TRBD1 identical over 10 bases. This CDR3 region has 13 residues. Germline V gene data show CDR1 as GTSNPN and CDR2 as SVGIG (reference sequence). Germline trimming cut 6 bases from V and 8 bases from J; bases unmatched to any gene: 7. This CDR3 reads CACSGTGVHEQFF. In DNA, the CDR3 is TGTGCCTGTAGCGGGACAGGGGTCCATGAGCAGTTCTTC.